This T cell receptor beta chain was retrieved from a study of blood T cell repertoires in COVID-19. Turning to the study itself: The United States, Italy and Spain were the sources of the acute and convalescent COVID-19 samples. Sources were T cells, B-cell-depleted T cells, or PBMCs; the material itself was cDNA or gDNA.

In the source study's methods: Estimates of nucleated cell counts were drawn from the amplification of reference gene primers. The repertoire was sequenced with immunoSEQ multiplex PCR; TCRdb's copy has only in-frame clones and lacks some. The DNA was the basis for D and trimming; V, J and clone size are from that table. The sample carries 250,000 or so clones, 89% recorded once. CDR3 length: 16 residues. Germline assignment: CDR1 MGHRA and CDR2 YSYEKL. Deletions cut 0 bases from V and 4 bases from J, with 13 bases between. Material: peripheral blood. The receptor's source is a woman aged 40 to 49 who had recovered from COVID-19. The chain couples TRBV4-1 to TRBJ1-5; D possibly corresponds to TRBD1 (6 bases). CDR3 protein: CASSQDSQGFNQPQHF. The CDR3 nucleotides are TGCGCCAGCAGCCAAGATTCCCAGGGGTTTAATCAGCCCCAGCATTTT.